Below are 14 T cell receptor beta chains sequenced from a single sample in a study of CD8 T cells in ankylosing spondylitis (dated by TCRdb to about 2017). The method was 5' RACE. The sequencer listed for this sample is Illumina HiSeq 2500. Clones were called with MiXCR by TCRdb after fastp trimmed the public reads at Q25, and only in-frame beta chains were retained. Records with the same CDR3 protein are collapsed into one entry carrying the most frequent genes and DNA. The table for this sample lists approximately 100,000 distinct CDR3 sequences; roughly 8.3% of them were counted only once. The ten largest clonotypes hold around 10% of the sample. The source material was blood, either unsorted or a sorted T cell fraction (not recorded which). The origin of the receptors is a male donor with ankylosing spondylitis or in good health (not recorded which).

This clonotype was recorded at least ten times. The CDR3 DNA is TGTGCCAGCAGTGTGGGGGCGGACTACGAGCAGTACTTC. Its protein product is CASSVGADYEQYF. The chain links TRBV12-3 or TRBV12-4 to TRBJ2-7; D might be TRBD1 (6 bases). This CDR3 is 13 amino acids long. V shed 5 bases and J shed 3 bases, with 11 bases lying between them.

This CDR3 reads CATSRDLGLYGYTF. DNA of the CDR3: TGTGCCACCAGCAGAGATTTAGGGCTCTATGGCTACACCTTC. The J gene is TRBJ1-2, the V gene TRBV15; D not certain. The CDR3 runs 14 residues. Germline-derived CDR1 and CDR2 are LNHNV and YYDKDF (reference sequence). Trimming took 0 bases from V and 4 from J, leaving 9 bases between them.

This clonotype occurred many times. The chain couples TRBV27 to TRBJ2-5; TRBD1 matches at 8 bases. The ends lost 5 bases at V and 5 bases at J; junction bases unmatched: 10. The germline CDR1 and CDR2 sequences are MNHEY and SMNVEV (reference sequence). There are 15 residues in the CDR3. CDR3 amino acids: CASSAKDRAWETQYF. CDR3 DNA sequence: TGTGCCAGCAGTGCAAAGGACAGGGCGTGGGAGACCCAGTACTTC.

In this sample, this clonotype turned up many times. The chain carries TRBV20-1 and TRBJ2-1; 12 bases match TRBD2. The CDR3 contains 14 residues. The germline V gene encodes CDR1 DFQATT and CDR2 SNEGSKA (reference sequence). J lost 5 bases, V lost 1 base, and 0 bases had no gene match. The CDR3 here is CSARGTSGNNEQFF. CDR3 bases: TGCAGTGCTAGAGGGACTAGCGGGAACAATGAGCAGTTCTTC.

There are many counts of this clonotype. The chain is built from TRBV19 and TRBJ1-1; possible D gene TRBD1, 6 bases. V was clipped by 7 bases and J by 7 bases, with 16 bases between them. The length of the CDR3 is 13 residues. Germline V lookup: CDR1 LNHDA, CDR2 SQIVND (reference sequence). The CDR3 loop is CASNTQGSGEAFF. The CDR3 DNA sequence: TGTGCCAGTAATACACAGGGATCAGGTGAAGCTTTCTTT.

This clonotype was counted only a few times. The J gene is TRBJ1-1, the V gene TRBV19; a weak D match, TRBD1 (5 bases). The CDR3 has 14 amino acids. Trimming took off 5 bases at V and 1 base at J, with 11 bases between the two ends. Per germline, CDR1 LNHDA and CDR2 SQIVND (reference sequence). The CDR3 bases are TGTGCCAGTAGTTACAACGGACAGAACACTGAAGCTTTCTTT. Residues: CASSYNGQNTEAFF.

In its sample, this clonotype was seen many times. The chain employs TRBV12-3 or TRBV12-4 and TRBJ1-5, with a weak D call TRBD1 (5 bases). Trimming removed 0 bases from V and 6 bases from J, with 9 bases in between. CDR3 length equals 14 residues. The CDR3 coding sequence is TGTGCCAGCAGTTTAGCAGGGGAAGTTCAGCCCCAGCATTTT. It codes for CASSLAGEVQPQHF.

CDR3: CASSPGHYGYTF. CDR3 in DNA: TGTGCCAGCAGTCCGGGCCACTATGGCTACACCTTC. The chain couples TRBV12-3 or TRBV12-4 to TRBJ1-2; no clear D gene. This CDR3 comprises 12 residues. Trimming pared 5 bases from V and 3 bases from J, leaving 7 bases between.

This clonotype came up many times. The rearrangement joins TRBV12-3 or TRBV12-4 to TRBJ2-1; D is undetermined. V lost 3 bases, J lost 5 bases, and 8 bases lay in between. The CDR3 totals 13 residues. CDR3 DNA: TGTGCCAGCAGTTTGTCTGTGAACAATGAGCAGTTCTTC. This sequence encodes CASSLSVNNEQFF.

This clonotype was seen ten or more times. The chain has TRBV20-1 and TRBJ2-3; 7 bases line up with TRBD2. This CDR3 is 14 amino acids long. Germline V gene sequence: CDR1 DFQATT, CDR2 SNEGSKA (reference sequence). V shed 1 base, J shed 3 bases, and the junction held 4 bases outside the gene matches. The CDR3 DNA is TGCAGTGCTAGAGTCTGGACTAGTACAGATACGCAGTATTTT. As protein: CSARVWTSTDTQYF.

The gene calls are TRBV7-3 and TRBJ2-3; 7 bases are shared with TRBD1. The CDR3 consists of 15 residues. V trimming: 5 bases; J trimming: 2 bases; junction bases outside the gene matches: 7. Germline V lookup: CDR1 SGHTA, CDR2 FQGTGA. The CDR3 here is CASSPQKGATDTQYF. Here the CDR3 DNA reads TGTGCCAGCAGCCCACAAAAGGGGGCCACAGATACGCAGTATTTT.

This clonotype showed up many times. J is TRBJ2-7 and V is TRBV25-1; no reliable D call. CDR1 MGHDK and CDR2 SYGVNS come from the germline V gene. The CDR3 length is 14 residues. Between the trimmed V and J ends, which lost 4 bases and 1 base, there was a span of 11 bases. CDR3 nucleotide sequence: TGTGCCAGCAGTGCTCAGGTTTCGTCCTACGAGCAGTACTTC. Amino acid sequence: CASSAQVSSYEQYF.

The chain recombines TRBV29-1 with TRBJ2-3, with 7 bases matching TRBD1. The CDR3 length is 13 residues. The V gene end was trimmed by 4 bases and the J gene end by 3 bases; junction bases not matched to a gene: 4. Germline CDR1 is SQVTM and CDR2 is ANQGSEA. CDR3 protein: CSVGQGVTDTQYF. The CDR3 DNA is TGCAGCGTTGGGCAGGGGGTAACAGATACGCAGTATTTT.

This clonotype has only a few counts. The chain carries TRBV14 and TRBJ2-1, with a weak D call TRBD2 (6 bases). V was trimmed by 0 bases and J by 6 bases, leaving 9 bases between them. Germline CDR1 and CDR2: SGHDN and FVKESK. The CDR3 spans 14 residues. The CDR3, as DNA: TGTGCCAGCAGCCAAGACTTAGCGGTCAATGAGCAGTTCTTC. This encodes CASSQDLAVNEQFF. The full variable domain, rest sourced from reference TRBV14 and TRBJ2-1, is EAGVTQFPSHSVIEKGQTVTLRCDPISGHDNLYWYRRVMGKEIKFLLHFVKESKQDESGMPNNRFLAERTGGTYSTLKVQPAELEDSGVYFCASSQDLAVNEQFFGPGTRLTVL.